A selection of T cell receptor beta chains follows, all from one sample in a study of cytomegalovirus exposure and HLA in healthy donors. The repertoire was sequenced with immunoSEQ multiplex PCR; TCRdb's copy has only in-frame clones and lacks some. The sample has 55,000 to 85,000 clones, and its top ten clones hold approximately 3.6%. Specimen: PBMCs. Source of these receptors: a female donor in good health and CMV-seropositive. Both conserved end residues are part of each CDR3. Fields, in order: J gene, D gene, V gene, CDR3 DNA, CDR3 protein. D genes are given only for firm matches.

j_gene: TRBJ2-3; d_gene: TRBD1; v_gene: TRBV6-1; CDR3nt: TGTGCCAGCAGTGAATTCGGCAGGACAGGGGGTGTAGGCACAGATACGCAGTATTTT; CDR3aa: CASSEFGRTGGVGTDTQYF
j_gene: TRBJ2-7; d_gene: TRBD2; v_gene: TRBV19; CDR3nt: TGTGCCAGTGCAACCCTAGCGGGAAGCTCCTACGAGCAGTACTTC; CDR3aa: CASATLAGSSYEQYF
j_gene: TRBJ2-1; d_gene: TRBD2; v_gene: TRBV5-1; CDR3nt: TGCGCCAGCAGCTCAGATCTAGCGGGAGGGGGTGAGCAGTTCTTC; CDR3aa: CASSSDLAGGGEQFF
j_gene: TRBJ2-1; d_gene: TRBD1; v_gene: TRBV5-1; CDR3nt: TGCGCCAGCAGCTTGGCGGACAGGGGGTTCCGCAATGAGCAGTTCTTC; CDR3aa: CASSLADRGFRNEQFF
j_gene: TRBJ2-6; d_gene: NA; v_gene: TRBV18; CDR3nt: TGTGCCAGCTCACCCCGTTCCTCGGGGGCCAACGTCCTGACTTTC; CDR3aa: CASSPRSSGANVLTF
j_gene: TRBJ2-7; d_gene: TRBD2; v_gene: TRBV10-3; CDR3nt: TGTGCCATCAGTGAAGGACTAGCGGGCGCGACGTACGAGCAGTACTTC; CDR3aa: CAISEGLAGATYEQYF
j_gene: TRBJ2-4; d_gene: NA; v_gene: TRBV4-1; CDR3nt: TGCGCCAGCAGCCAAGGTCGCGTGAGTGAAACCAAAAACATTCAGTACTTC; CDR3aa: CASSQGRVSETKNIQYF
j_gene: TRBJ1-5; d_gene: NA; v_gene: TRBV19; CDR3nt: TGTGCCAGTAGTATGGGCTACAGGGCGAAGCAGGATCAGCCCCAGCATTTT; CDR3aa: CASSMGYRAKQDQPQHF
j_gene: TRBJ1-1; d_gene: NA; v_gene: TRBV6-5; CDR3nt: TGTGCCAGCAGATATACAAGTTCCATGAACACTGAAGCTTTCTTT; CDR3aa: CASRYTSSMNTEAFF
j_gene: TRBJ1-2; d_gene: TRBD1; v_gene: TRBV4-1; CDR3nt: TGCGCCAGCAGCCAAGGAGGGACAGGGCTTAACTATGGCTACACCTTC; CDR3aa: CASSQGGTGLNYGYTF
j_gene: TRBJ1-2; d_gene: TRBD1; v_gene: TRBV11-2; CDR3nt: TGTGCCAGCAGCTCCAGACAGGGATTAAACTATGGCTACACCTTC; CDR3aa: CASSSRQGLNYGYTF
j_gene: TRBJ1-1; d_gene: NA; v_gene: TRBV20-1; CDR3nt: TGCAGTGCTGCGGAGAACACTGAAGCTTTCTTT; CDR3aa: CSAAENTEAFF
j_gene: TRBJ2-7; d_gene: TRBD2; v_gene: TRBV7-9; CDR3nt: TGTGCCAGCAGCTTTTGGCCGGGAGGCTCGTACGAGCAGTACTTC; CDR3aa: CASSFWPGGSYEQYF
j_gene: TRBJ1-1; d_gene: NA; v_gene: TRBV5-5; CDR3nt: TGTGCCAGCAGCTTGTTAGCAGGGAGGGGGAACACTGAAGCTTTCTTT; CDR3aa: CASSLLAGRGNTEAFF
j_gene: TRBJ2-6; d_gene: TRBD1; v_gene: TRBV18; CDR3nt: TGTGCCAGCTCACCGGGACAGGGCCTCCCTGGGGCCAACGTCCTGACTTTC; CDR3aa: CASSPGQGLPGANVLTF
j_gene: TRBJ2-1; d_gene: TRBD2; v_gene: TRBV4-1; CDR3nt: TGCGCCAGCAGCCGTCTAGCGGGATTATTAGGGGGAAACGAGCAGTTCTTC; CDR3aa: CASSRLAGLLGGNEQFF
j_gene: TRBJ1-5; d_gene: TRBD1; v_gene: TRBV2; CDR3nt: TGTGCCAGCAGATATGACAGGGGCCCTTACAGCAATCAGCCCCAGCATTTT; CDR3aa: CASRYDRGPYSNQPQHF
j_gene: TRBJ2-1; d_gene: TRBD2; v_gene: TRBV7-9; CDR3nt: TGTGCCAGCAGCTGGCGGGGGGGCCCGGACAATGAGCAGTTCTTC; CDR3aa: CASSWRGGPDNEQFF
j_gene: TRBJ2-1; d_gene: TRBD2; v_gene: TRBV9; CDR3nt: TGTGCCAGCAGCCCCAGGACCAGAGGACTAGACAATGAGCAGTTCTTC; CDR3aa: CASSPRTRGLDNEQFF
j_gene: TRBJ2-4; d_gene: TRBD2; v_gene: TRBV10-1; CDR3nt: TGCGCCAGCAGTGAGTCGACTAGCGGGAGTGGGGACATTCAGTACTTC; CDR3aa: CASSESTSGSGDIQYF
j_gene: TRBJ2-3; d_gene: TRBD1; v_gene: TRBV7-9; CDR3nt: TGTGCCAGCAGCTTAGAATACAGGGGCAGTGATACGCAGTATTTT; CDR3aa: CASSLEYRGSDTQYF
j_gene: TRBJ2-7; d_gene: TRBD1; v_gene: TRBV5-1; CDR3nt: TGCGCCAGCAGCGAGGGACAGGGGGCAGGGGAGCAGTACTTC; CDR3aa: CASSEGQGAGEQYF
j_gene: TRBJ2-1; d_gene: TRBD2; v_gene: TRBV18; CDR3nt: TGTGCCAGCTCACCAGTAACTAGCGGGACCAATGAGCAGTTCTTC; CDR3aa: CASSPVTSGTNEQFF
j_gene: TRBJ2-7; d_gene: NA; v_gene: TRBV4-1; CDR3nt: TGCGCCAGCAGCGAGGGTATCTCCTACGAGCAGTACTTC; CDR3aa: CASSEGISYEQYF
j_gene: TRBJ1-6; d_gene: TRBD1; v_gene: TRBV11-3; CDR3nt: TGTGCCAGCAGCCCTGGACAGGGTAGGGGTTCACCCCTCCACTTT; CDR3aa: CASSPGQGRGSPLHF
j_gene: TRBJ2-7; d_gene: NA; v_gene: TRBV5-1; CDR3nt: TGCGCCAGCAGTAGTACGGGGTACTACGAGCAGTACTTC; CDR3aa: CASSSTGYYEQYF
j_gene: TRBJ2-7; d_gene: TRBD1; v_gene: TRBV28; CDR3nt: TGTGCCAGCAGTTCTTTCCGGACAGGGAGCGCCTACGAGCAGTACTTC; CDR3aa: CASSSFRTGSAYEQYF
j_gene: TRBJ2-7; d_gene: NA; v_gene: TRBV5-1; CDR3nt: TGCGCCAGCAGTATACAGGGTTCGGTCAGCGAGCAGTACTTC; CDR3aa: CASSIQGSVSEQYF
j_gene: TRBJ2-5; d_gene: NA; v_gene: TRBV29-1; CDR3nt: TGCAGCGTTGAAGTAGTAGCCGAGACCCAGTACTTC; CDR3aa: CSVEVVAETQYF
j_gene: TRBJ1-1; d_gene: TRBD1; v_gene: TRBV6-5; CDR3nt: TGTGCCAGCAGTAGGACAGGATTCGAAGCTTTCTTT; CDR3aa: CASSRTGFEAFF
j_gene: TRBJ2-7; d_gene: TRBD2; v_gene: TRBV4-2; CDR3nt: TGTGCCAGCAGTACTAGCGGGAGTCGCAACGCCTACGAGCAGTACTTC; CDR3aa: CASSTSGSRNAYEQYF
j_gene: TRBJ2-1; d_gene: NA; v_gene: TRBV25-1; CDR3nt: TGTGCCAGCAGTGACCCTGCTAGTGGTGTCTACAATGAGCAGTTCTTC; CDR3aa: CASSDPASGVYNEQFF